These T cell receptor beta chains were read from a single sample in a study of T-cell memory formation after mild COVID-19. TCRdb reanalysed the 5' RACE reads using MiXCR and keeps one entry per CDR3 protein. The table shows hundreds of thousands of distinct CDR3 sequences, with roughly 22% occurring only once. Specimen: PBMCs or a T cell subset sorted from them (not recorded which). The receptors come from an adult woman who had mild COVID-19 (a few samples of this study predate the infection). Cell type and time point are not known. The CDR3 runs from the conserved cysteine through the conserved F or W. A D gene is named only where the DNA matches it firmly. Size tells how often a clone was seen (once, few, many) or the class of an expanded clone, and some rows leave it out.

j_call	v_call	d_call	clone_size	cdr3_aa	cdr3_nt
TRBJ2-7	TRBV19	TRBD1	NA	CASSGQGQGAWVQYF	TGTGCCAGTAGTGGGCAGGGACAGGGGGCGTGGGTGCAGTACTTC
TRBJ2-4	TRBV5-5	TRBD1	NA	CASRVGQGAALAKNIQYF	TGTGCCAGCAGGGTAGGACAGGGGGCGGCCCTAGCCAAAAACATTCAGTACTTC
TRBJ2-2	TRBV20-1	TRBD2	NA	CSAVGLPYTGELFF	TGCAGTGCTGTGGGACTACCCTACACCGGGGAGCTGTTTTTT
TRBJ1-1	TRBV7-9	NA	NA	CASSRGGPAEAFF	TGTGCCAGCAGTCGTGGAGGGCCCGCTGAAGCTTTCTTT
TRBJ2-2	TRBV5-1	NA	few	CASMSGDARTGELFF	TGCGCCAGCATGAGTGGGGACGCGAGGACCGGGGAGCTGTTTTTT
TRBJ2-2	TRBV24-1	TRBD1	few	CATSDIGQGDTGELFF	TGTGCCACCAGTGACATCGGACAGGGGGACACCGGGGAGCTGTTTTTT
TRBJ2-5	TRBV27	NA	few	CASSPFGGGETQYF	TGTGCCAGCAGCCCATTCGGGGGAGGAGAGACCCAGTACTTC
TRBJ2-7	TRBV28	NA	few	CASSLRVPSTYEQYF	TGTGCCAGCAGTTTAAGGGTCCCCTCGACCTACGAGCAGTACTTC
TRBJ1-5	TRBV12-3/TRBV12-4	TRBD1	NA	CASSFGRDRSRPQHF	TGTGCCAGCAGTTTCGGCCGGGACAGGTCGAGGCCCCAGCATTTT
TRBJ1-2	TRBV5-1	NA	NA	CASSFAPIGDNYGYTF	TGCGCCAGCAGCTTCGCCCCGATCGGGGATAACTATGGCTACACCTTC
TRBJ2-2	TRBV12-3/TRBV12-4	NA	NA	CASSWAKTATGELFF	TGTGCCAGCAGTTGGGCCAAGACGGCTACCGGGGAGCTGTTTTTT
TRBJ2-5	TRBV10-3	TRBD2	NA	CAISRGLAGDGPRETQYF	TGTGCCATCAGTCGGGGACTAGCGGGAGATGGGCCCAGGGAGACCCAGTACTTC